A selection of T cell receptor beta chains follows, all from one sample in a study of patients and donors after allogeneic stem cell transplantation. One entry per CDR3 protein results from TCRdb running MiXCR on the RT-PCR reads. The sample holds 900,000 to 1,000,000 distinct CDR3 sequences, 15% to 20% seen once. The material sequenced was blood, either unsorted or a sorted T cell fraction (not recorded which). Receptors originate from a human donor who was either an allogeneic HSCT recipient or a stem cell or donor lymphocyte infusion donor (not recorded which). It is not recorded whose cells these are; they may come from a transplant donor. CDR3s leave out the opening cysteine and the closing phenylalanine or tryptophan. The order of the fields is clone size, V gene, CDR3 protein. Rows may omit the clone size; those that give it use once, few, many or a size class.

>few|TRBV12-3/TRBV12-4
ASSPRDRVTYEQY
>NA|TRBV19
ASSIVSGNEQY
>NA|TRBV27
ASSFSGDRAYEQY
>NA|TRBV7-2
ASSLSIGLSYYGYT
>NA|TRBV13
ASSSGGGAIY
>few|TRBV4-1
ASSQDWEGVGNQPQH
>NA|TRBV18
ASSPRPSNTGELF
>NA|TRBV27
ASKRGPYEQY
>few|TRBV5-1
ATAELTGNTEAF
>few|TRBV12-3/TRBV12-4
ASSLGLSYNEQF
>many|TRBV5-1
ASSLGLAYNEQF
>NA|TRBV11-2
ASSTPGTSFSNEQF
>few|TRBV5-5
ASSITGAEAF
>NA|TRBV2
ASSDIRGLAGGLTTDTQY
>NA|TRBV5-1
ASSLGSGAGVGYEQY
>few|TRBV28
ASSALLNSGNEQY
>few|TRBV30
AWSVGRLEYGYT
>few|TRBV2
ASSGEAPYGYT
>few|TRBV7-2
ASSLVGGGSSYEQY
>many|TRBV12-3/TRBV12-4
ASDTRDRRAEQY
>NA|TRBV5-1
ASSFPQESAYTGELF
>once|TRBV25-1
ASSPGLPQETQY
>few|TRBV7-9
ASSLTIGVSNQPQH
>NA|TRBV5-1
ASSFSQGGSGELF
>NA|TRBV19
ASSMVGGTQH
>many|TRBV12-3/TRBV12-4
ASSLAGDEKLF
>NA|TRBV12-3/TRBV12-4
ASRPTLAPSIQY
>NA|TRBV18
ASSPVGQGSNQPQH
>few|TRBV18
ASSPWGLAGASYEQY
>few|TRBV27
ASSLSPGLNYEQY
>few|TRBV7-2
ASSYRAEAEAF
>NA|TRBV6-8
ASSYPHGELF
>few|TRBV6-5
ASSYVGTQY
>few|TRBV9
ASSPTDTPTKNIQY
>few|TRBV11-1
ASSFGTPNTGELF
>few|TRBV18
ASSPPLDSSSYEQY
>NA|TRBV18
ASSPRDRVVGNQPQH
>NA|TRBV20-1
SARLRGNQPQH
>few|TRBV20-1
SAIKTGAEGTQY
>few|TRBV24-1
ATRTGTGGYEQY
>NA|TRBV5-1
ASSLAEGGNTGELF
>NA|TRBV7-9
ASSLESGGSYEQY
>NA|TRBV29-1
SVGAAVNGYT
>few|TRBV7-3
ASTIGTGGPPS
>many|TRBV7-2
ASSLESAYNEQF
>NA|TRBV7-9
ASSYPRGGGDTEAF
>NA|TRBV20-1
SARGQGGGNQPQH
>NA|TRBV2
ASSGRGPDTQY
>NA|TRBV4-1
ASRHGPNTGELF
>few|TRBV27
ASSLGGGRGETQY
>few|TRBV6-6
ASTSPDNHGYT
>few|TRBV7-9
ASSPRLAGGLYNEQF
>few|TRBV11-2
ASSFKGWNTEAF